This T cell receptor beta chain was profiled in a study of technical replicates of blood from a handful of donors. V was shortened by 2 bases and J by 5 bases, with 21 bases between the two germline ends. This CDR3 region has 16 residues. CDR1 is GTSNPN, CDR2 SVGIG, per germline (reference sequence). Profiling relied on immunoSEQ multiplex PCR, and the TCRdb table lists in-frame clones only, not all of them. This sample has some 71,000 clones; around 97% occur once, and the top ten carry 0.2% to 0.25%. V usage is TRBV30 and J usage is TRBJ1-2; the D gene is possibly TRBD1 (5 bases). This receptor was obtained from a human donor in good health. Material for sequencing was T cells isolated from PBMCs. As DNA, the CDR3 is TGTGCCTGGAGTCATTCCTCCGGGACGGGACTTTATGGCTACACCTTC. This codes for CAWSHSSGTGLYGYTF.